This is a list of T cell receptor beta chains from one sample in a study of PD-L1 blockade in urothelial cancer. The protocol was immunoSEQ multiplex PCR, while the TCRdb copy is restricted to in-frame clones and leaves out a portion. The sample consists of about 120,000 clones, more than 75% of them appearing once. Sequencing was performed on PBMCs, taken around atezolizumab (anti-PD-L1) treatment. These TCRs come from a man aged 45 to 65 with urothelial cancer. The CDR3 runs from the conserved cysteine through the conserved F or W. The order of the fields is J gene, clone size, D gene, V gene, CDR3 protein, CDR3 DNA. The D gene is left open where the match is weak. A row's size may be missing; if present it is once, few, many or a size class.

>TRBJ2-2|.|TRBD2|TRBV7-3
CASSPPSGSNTGELFF
TGTGCCAGCAGCCCCCCTAGCGGTTCTAACACCGGGGAGCTGTTTTTT
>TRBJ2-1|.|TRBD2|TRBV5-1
CASSGGGRSYGNEQFF
TGCGCCAGCAGCGGAGGCGGGAGATCCTATGGCAATGAGCAGTTCTTC
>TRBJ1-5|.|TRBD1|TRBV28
CASSPLGTGDQPQHF
TGTGCCAGCAGTCCCCTCGGGACAGGCGATCAGCCCCAGCATTTT
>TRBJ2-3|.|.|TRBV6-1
CASSDSLDTQYF
TGTGCCAGCAGTGACTCTTTGGATACGCAGTATTTT
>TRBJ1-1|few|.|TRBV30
CAWSHQGQAFF
TGTGCCTGGAGCCACCAGGGGCAGGCTTTCTTT
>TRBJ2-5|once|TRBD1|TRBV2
CASSEGTGVYQETQYF
TGTGCCAGCAGTGAAGGGACAGGGGTCTACCAAGAGACCCAGTACTTC
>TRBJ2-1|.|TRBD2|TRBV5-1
CASSWGGTSGTYNEQFF
TGCGCCAGCAGCTGGGGCGGGACTAGCGGGACATACAATGAGCAGTTCTTC
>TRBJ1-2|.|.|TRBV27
CASSLSMRGSVYGYTF
TGTGCCAGCAGTTTATCGATGAGAGGGTCCGTCTATGGCTACACCTTC
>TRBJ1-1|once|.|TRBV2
CASRGTAGTEAFF
TGTGCCAGCAGGGGTACCGCGGGCACTGAAGCTTTCTTT
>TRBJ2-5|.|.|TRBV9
CASSVVGGGQETQYF
TGTGCCAGCAGCGTAGTGGGAGGGGGCCAAGAGACCCAGTACTTC
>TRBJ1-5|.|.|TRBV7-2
CASSLASGGRQPQHF
TGTGCCAGCAGCTTAGCCTCGGGGGGCAGACAGCCCCAGCATTTT
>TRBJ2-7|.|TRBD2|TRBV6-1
CASSEALAGGYEQYF
TGTGCCAGCAGTGAAGCCCTAGCGGGAGGCTACGAGCAGTACTTC
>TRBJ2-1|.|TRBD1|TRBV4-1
CASSRLDRGNEQFF
TGCGCCAGCAGTCGACTAGACAGGGGCAATGAGCAGTTCTTC
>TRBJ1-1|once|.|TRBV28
CASSGGVNTEAFF
TGTGCCAGCAGCGGGGGGGTGAACACTGAAGCTTTCTTT
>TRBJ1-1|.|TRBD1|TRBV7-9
CASSSVQTGKDTEAFF
TGTGCCAGCAGCTCCGTACAGACAGGGAAGGACACTGAAGCTTTCTTT
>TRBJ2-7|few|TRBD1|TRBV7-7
CASSRPGQVSYEQYF
TGTGCTAGCAGTCGCCCGGGACAGGTTTCCTACGAGCAGTACTTC
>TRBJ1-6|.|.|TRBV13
CASSLLGADNSPLHF
TGTGCCAGCAGCTTACTTGGGGCGGATAATTCACCCCTCCACTTT
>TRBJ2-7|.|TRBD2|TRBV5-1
CASGRDGYYEQYF
TGCGCCAGCGGGAGGGACGGGTACTACGAGCAGTACTTC
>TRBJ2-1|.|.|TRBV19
CASSPSGSRSYNEQFF
TGTGCCAGTAGTCCCTCCGGCAGCAGGTCCTACAATGAGCAGTTCTTC
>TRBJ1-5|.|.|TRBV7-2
CASSFEHQPQHF
TGTGCCAGCAGCTTTGAGCATCAGCCCCAGCATTTT
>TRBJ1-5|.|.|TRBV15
CATSRDGGNNQPQHF
TGTGCCACCAGCAGAGATGGGGGGAACAATCAGCCCCAGCATTTT
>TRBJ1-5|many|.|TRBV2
CASSDLQGKGQPQHF
TGTGCCAGCAGTGATCTTCAGGGAAAGGGACAGCCCCAGCATTTT
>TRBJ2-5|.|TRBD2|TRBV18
CASSPLMTSGREETQYF
TGTGCCAGCTCACCACTAATGACTAGCGGGAGGGAGGAGACCCAGTACTTC
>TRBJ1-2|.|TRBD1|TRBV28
CASRLTGGWGYTF
TGTGCCAGCAGGCTAACAGGGGGGTGGGGCTACACCTTC
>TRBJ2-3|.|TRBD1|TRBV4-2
CASSQLGTGYTQYF
TGTGCCAGCAGCCAACTAGGGACAGGATATACGCAGTATTTT
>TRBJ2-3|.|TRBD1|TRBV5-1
CASRVRDRATDTQYF
TGCGCCAGCAGGGTAAGGGACAGGGCCACAGATACGCAGTATTTT
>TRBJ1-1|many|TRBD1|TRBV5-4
CASSRGTGLMNTEAFF
TGTGCCAGCAGCCGGGGGACAGGCCTCATGAACACTGAAGCTTTCTTT
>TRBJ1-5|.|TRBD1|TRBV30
CAVQGPGNQPQHF
TGTGCGGTACAGGGGCCAGGCAATCAGCCCCAGCATTTT
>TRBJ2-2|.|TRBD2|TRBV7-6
CASSISSLAEWGTGELFF
TGTGCCAGCAGCATTAGTAGCCTAGCGGAGTGGGGAACCGGGGAGCTGTTTTTT
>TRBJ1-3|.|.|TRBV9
CASSDRGAHSGNTIYF
TGTGCCAGCAGCGATCGCGGGGCCCACTCTGGAAACACCATATATTTT
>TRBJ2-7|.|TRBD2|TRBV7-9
CASSSFRTDGSSGIYEQYF
TGTGCCAGCAGCTCTTTCCGGACCGATGGGTCTAGCGGAATCTACGAGCAGTACTTC
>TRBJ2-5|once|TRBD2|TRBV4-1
CASSHSPSGRQETQYF
TGCGCCAGCAGCCATTCTCCTAGCGGGAGACAAGAGACCCAGTACTTC
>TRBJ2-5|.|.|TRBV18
CASSPPGGTQYF
TGTGCCAGCTCACCACCGGGAGGGACCCAGTACTTC
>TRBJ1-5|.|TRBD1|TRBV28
CASRTGFQPQHF
TGTGCCAGCAGGACAGGGTTTCAGCCCCAGCATTTT
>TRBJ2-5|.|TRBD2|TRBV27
CASSTRGAGVDETQYF
TGTGCCAGCAGCACCAGGGGAGCGGGAGTGGATGAGACCCAGTACTTC
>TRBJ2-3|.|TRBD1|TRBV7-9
CASSSRTGEGVSTDTQYF
TGTGCCAGCAGCTCCCGAACAGGGGAAGGGGTTAGCACAGATACGCAGTATTTT
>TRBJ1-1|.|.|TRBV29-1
CSVARTVNTEAFF
TGCAGCGTTGCCCGGACAGTGAACACTGAAGCTTTCTTT
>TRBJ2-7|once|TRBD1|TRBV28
CASSPSTGGHEQYF
TGTGCCAGCAGTCCGAGTACAGGGGGACACGAGCAGTACTTC
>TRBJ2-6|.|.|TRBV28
CASTPGDSGANVLTF
TGTGCCAGCACCCCAGGGGACTCTGGGGCCAACGTCCTGACTTTC
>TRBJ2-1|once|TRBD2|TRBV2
CASSEVSGSPYNEQFF
TGTGCCAGCAGTGAAGTCAGCGGGAGTCCGTACAATGAGCAGTTCTTC
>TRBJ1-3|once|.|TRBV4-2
CASSQAIPVGGGNTIYF
TGTGCCAGCAGCCAAGCTATCCCCGTTGGAGGAGGAAACACCATATATTTT
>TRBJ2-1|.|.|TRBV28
CASSLSGSRHNEQFF
TGTGCCAGCAGTTTATCAGGGTCACGCCACAATGAGCAGTTCTTC
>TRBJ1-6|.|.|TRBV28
CASSRRPAVYNSPLHF
TGTGCCAGCAGTCGGCGACCCGCGGTATATAATTCACCCCTCCACTTT
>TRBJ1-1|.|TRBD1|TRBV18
CASSPLGQGAQVTEAFF
TGTGCCAGCTCACCTTTAGGACAGGGGGCGCAAGTGACTGAAGCTTTCTTT
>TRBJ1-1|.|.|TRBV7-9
CASSLSITGSNTEAFF
TGTGCCAGCAGCTTATCGATTACAGGCTCCAACACTGAAGCTTTCTTT
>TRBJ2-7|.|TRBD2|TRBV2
CASRQPGLAVNILYEQYF
TGTGCCAGCAGGCAACCGGGACTAGCGGTAAATATCCTCTACGAGCAGTACTTC
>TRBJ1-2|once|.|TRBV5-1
CASSPDSNRYGYTF
TGCGCCAGCAGCCCGGACAGCAACCGCTATGGCTACACCTTC
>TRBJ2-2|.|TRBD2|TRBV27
CASSFRGLAGGRNTGELFF
TGTGCCAGCAGTTTTAGGGGACTAGCGGGAGGGAGGAACACCGGGGAGCTGTTTTTT